Below are 27 T cell receptor beta chains sequenced from a single sample in a study of regulatory T cells in long-lasting Graves disease. The authors built TCR beta libraries using iRepertoire HTBI primers and Arm-PCR of CDR3 regions. TCRdb reprocessed the multiplex PCR reads via MiXCR and lists one record per CDR3 protein. The sample lists 310,000 or so distinct CDR3 sequences, around a fifth occurring once. The time point is: persistent/refractory GD, antithyroid drugs over 5 years with positive TRAb. The TCR library was made from RNA that had been extracted from PBMCs in TRIzol. The sequencing here drew on peripheral blood mononuclear cells (PBMCs), taken when the disease was refractory, from a patient treated with antithyroid drugs. The receptors derive from a female donor with Graves disease.

The V gene is TRBV7-2, the J gene TRBJ2-2; 9 positions agree with TRBD1. V lost 5 bases and J lost 3; bases outside the gene matches: 7. CDR3 length: 16 amino acids. CDR1 and CDR2 (germline): SGHTA, FQGNSA. The CDR3 is CASSTPGQGYTGELFF. The CDR3 region has the DNA TGTGCCAGCAGCACTCCGGGACAGGGCTACACCGGGGAGCTGTTTTTT.

This clonotype has just a few counts. V is TRBV14 and J is TRBJ2-5, with D perhaps matching TRBD2 (5 bases). Between the trimmed V and J ends, which lost 1 base and 2 bases, there was a span of 20 bases. The CDR3 spans 18 residues. The germline gives CDR1 SGHDN, CDR2 FVKESK. CDR3 nucleotides: TGTGCCAGCAGCCAAGGTCTAGCCGGACTCCACACACAAGAGACCCAGTACTTC. Translation gives CASSQGLAGLHTQETQYF.

This clonotype has only a few counts. The chain is built from TRBV7-2 and TRBJ1-5; the D gene is possibly TRBD1 (6 bases). Germline assignment: CDR1 SGHTA and CDR2 FQGNSA. The CDR3 is 14 amino acids. V gave up 3 bases and J gave up 8 bases, with 14 bases separating them. CDR3 in amino acids: CASSFTQGREPQHF. For the CDR3, the DNA is TGTGCCAGCAGCTTTACACAGGGCCGGGAGCCCCAGCATTTT.

Concerning this clonotype itself: This may come from a read error, since a much larger clone is one base off. The chain uses TRBV11-2 and TRBJ2-7, with D hard to call. The CDR3 spans 12 residues. Deletions cut 6 bases from V and 4 bases from J, with 10 bases between. The germline V gene encodes CDR1 SGHAT and CDR2 FQNNGV. The CDR3 bases are TGTGCCAGCAGTATGACTTGTTACGAGCAGTACTTC. Its protein product is CASSMTCYEQYF.

This clonotype was seen ten or more times. The chain has TRBV6-1 and TRBJ1-2; 7 positions agree with TRBD1. V lost 5 bases and J lost 7; bases outside the gene matches: 4. Germline V gene lookup returns CDR1 MNHNS and CDR2 SASEGT. This CDR3 is 12 amino acids long. The CDR3 DNA follows: TGTGCCAGCAGTCCGGGGACAGCTGGCTACACCTTC. It encodes CASSPGTAGYTF.

This chain uses TRBV7-9 with TRBJ2-7; weak D call: TRBD2 (6 bases). Germline V gene data show CDR1 as SEHNR and CDR2 as FQNEAQ (reference sequence). The CDR3 is made up of 16 amino acids. V gave up 1 base and J gave up 4 bases, with 17 bases separating them. The DNA of the CDR3 is TGTGCCAGCAGCTTAGATTGGTCCGGGAGAAGTTACGAGCAGTACTTC. Translation: CASSLDWSGRSYEQYF.

This clonotype is a singleton in its sample. The V gene is TRBV28, the J gene TRBJ2-3; 7 nucleotides match TRBD2. The CDR3 covers 17 residues. Germline V gene sequence: CDR1 MDHEN, CDR2 SYDVKM. V trimming: 3 bases; J trimming: 4 bases; junction bases outside the gene matches: 13. The CDR3 nucleotides are TGTGCCAGCAGTTTCTTTGGGGAGGGCCAGAAAGCAGATACGCAGTATTTT. This sequence encodes CASSFFGEGQKADTQYF.

The chain uses TRBV2 and TRBJ2-5; weak D call: TRBD2 (7 bases). The germline V gene encodes CDR1 SNHLY and CDR2 FYNNEI. V was trimmed by 8 bases and J by 5 bases, leaving 15 bases between them. This CDR3 has 13 amino acids. The CDR3: CASGMRGGETQYF. CDR3 nucleotide sequence: TGTGCCAGCGGAATGAGGGGGGGCGAGACCCAGTACTTC.

This clonotype has at least ten counts. The gene calls are TRBV27 and TRBJ1-2; D may be TRBD1 (5 bases). The CDR3 extends over 14 amino acids. The ends were cut back, 4 bases at V and 4 bases at J, with 13 bases in the middle. From germline, CDR1 is MNHEY and CDR2 SMNVEV (reference sequence). The CDR3 is CASSSLLDTYGYTF. The CDR3 nucleotides are TGTGCCAGCAGTTCCCTTTTGGACACCTATGGCTACACCTTC.

This clonotype was seen many times. V gene TRBV6-2 or TRBV6-3 combines with J gene TRBJ2-5, with D perhaps matching TRBD1 (6 bases). Germline CDR1 and CDR2: MNHEY and SVGEGT. The CDR3 contains 14 residues. The V end was cut by 2 bases, the J end by 5 bases, with 12 bases between. CDR3 region: CASSYGTIPETQYF. The CDR3, as DNA: TGTGCCAGCAGTTACGGGACAATCCCTGAGACCCAGTACTTC.

This clonotype was seen many times. The V and J genes are TRBV7-8 and TRBJ2-7; D ambiguous. Per germline, CDR1 SGHVS and CDR2 FQNEAQ. Trimming removed 4 bases at V and 4 bases at J, with 8 bases between. The CDR3 consists of 12 residues. This CDR3 is CASSSLSYEQYF. The CDR3 region has the DNA TGTGCCAGCAGCTCCCTTTCGTACGAGCAGTACTTC.

This clonotype was seen many times. The V and J genes are TRBV20-1 and TRBJ2-7; D is possibly TRBD2 (5 bases). CDR1 and CDR2 from the germline V gene are DFQATT and SNEGSKA (reference sequence). The ends were cut back, 4 bases at V and 0 bases at J, with 19 bases in the middle. The CDR3 runs to 16 residues. This CDR3 is CSATPPVRGPSYEQYF. The DNA for the CDR3 is TGCAGTGCTACGCCCCCTGTACGAGGGCCCTCCTACGAGCAGTACTTC.

The chain links TRBV9 to TRBJ2-7; D possibly corresponds to TRBD1 (7 bases). CDR1 and CDR2 (germline): SGDLS, YYNGEE. V gave up 2 bases and J gave up 0 bases, with 15 bases separating them. The CDR3 sequence is 16 residues long. The CDR3 loop is CASSVEGQSSSYEQYF. The CDR3 nucleotides are TGTGCCAGCAGCGTGGAGGGACAGTCGAGCTCCTACGAGCAGTACTTC. Drawing the rest from reference TRBV9 and TRBJ2-7, the complete variable domain is DSGVTQTPKHLITATGQRVTLRCSPRSGDLSVYWYQQSLDQGLQFLIQYYNGEERAKGNILERFSAQQFPDLHSELNLSSLELGDSALYFCASSVEGQSSSYEQYFGPGTRLTVT.

This clonotype was recorded many times. This chain joins TRBV9 and TRBJ1-6; D might be TRBD1 (5 bases). This CDR3 has 15 amino acids. Trimming left V 2 bases short and J 5 bases short, with 11 bases between. Germline CDR1 SGDLS, CDR2 YYNGEE. The CDR3, as DNA: TGTGCCAGCAGCGTCGTGGGGGAGGATAATTCACCCCTCCACTTT. Its translation: CASSVVGEDNSPLHF.

This clonotype was observed a few times. The chain uses TRBV20-1 and TRBJ1-5; TRBD1 matches 8 bases. CDR3 length: 14 amino acids. The germline CDR1 and CDR2 sequences are DFQATT and SNEGSKA (reference sequence). V lost 7 bases, J lost 4 bases, and 9 bases stayed unmatched. The CDR3 sequence is CSVLDRGSNQPQHF. DNA for the CDR3: TGCAGTGTGCTCGACAGGGGTAGTAATCAGCCCCAGCATTTT.

This clonotype was found many times. The V gene is TRBV12-3 or TRBV12-4, the J gene TRBJ1-2; tentative D call: TRBD1 (5 bases). The CDR3 runs to 14 residues. V shed 10 bases and J shed 3 bases, with 18 bases lying between them. Written as DNA, the CDR3 is TGTGCCACCAAACCCGGGCAGGGAGACTATGGCTACACCTTC. Translated, it gives CATKPGQGDYGYTF.

The chain joins TRBV7-9 to TRBJ2-5; D is unresolved. Germline values: CDR1 SEHNR, CDR2 FQNEAQ (reference sequence). This CDR3 is built from 13 residues. Trimming took 9 bases from V and 5 from J, leaving 16 bases between them. For the CDR3, the DNA is TGTGCCAGTAATGCGGCCCGTTTGGAGACCCAGTACTTC. This encodes CASNAARLETQYF.

There are many counts of this clonotype. The J gene is TRBJ2-7, the V gene TRBV20-1; D is unclear. The CDR3 has 13 residues. V was trimmed by 1 base and J by 5 bases, leaving 12 bases between them. In germline, CDR1 is DFQATT, CDR2 SNEGSKA (reference sequence). In nucleotides, the CDR3 is TGCAGTGCTAGAGTCCCGACTTTGGACGAGCAGTACTTC. Its translation is CSARVPTLDEQYF.

Points on this clonotype: With a much larger clone just one base away, this may be a read error. The chain joins TRBV6-1 to TRBJ2-2; TRBD2 might be the D (6 bases). This CDR3 has 16 residues. Germline V gene data show CDR1 as MNHNS and CDR2 as SASEGT. The DNA for the CDR3 is TGTGCCAGCAGAGAGCCGAGAGGAAAGGGCGTCGGGGGGCTGTTTTTT. Translated: CASREPRGKGVGGLFF.

This clonotype has just a few counts. The V call is TRBV9, the J call TRBJ2-5; D unclear. CDR3 size: 17 residues. V shed 3 bases and J shed 1 base, with 19 bases lying between them. Germline CDR1 reads SGDLS; CDR2 reads YYNGEE. Here the CDR3 reads CASSAEAGTPTQETQYF. The CDR3 coding sequence is TGTGCCAGCAGCGCAGAGGCAGGTACCCCAACCCAAGAGACCCAGTACTTC.

This clonotype was seen only a few times. One junction end does not reproduce the germline sequence, and a read error may be involved. This CDR3 is CPSSAGLLPNEKLFF. For the CDR3, the DNA is TGTCCCAGCAGCGCCGGGCTTCTCCCAAATGAAAAACTGTTTTTT. The chain uses TRBV11-2 and TRBJ1-4; D call uncertain. CDR3 size: 15 residues. Germline assignment: CDR1 SGHAT and CDR2 FQNNGV.

This clonotype was detected many times. This sequence joins TRBV7-9 and TRBJ2-7; D is possibly TRBD1 (5 bases). The CDR3 has 13 amino acids. Trimming pared 3 bases from V and 1 base from J, leaving 7 bases between. In germline, CDR1 is SEHNR, CDR2 FQNEAQ (reference sequence). The CDR3 protein is CASSLTDSYEQYF. In DNA, the CDR3 is TGTGCCAGCAGCTTGACAGATTCCTACGAGCAGTACTTC.

The table lists this clonotype with a few counts. The chain links TRBV28 to TRBJ1-4; D remains unclear. CDR1 and CDR2 from the germline V gene are MDHEN and SYDVKM. CDR3 length: 14 amino acids. Trimming pared 3 bases from V and 8 bases from J, leaving 13 bases between. CDR3 sequence reads: CASSFWEDPEKLFF. DNA of the CDR3: TGTGCCAGCAGTTTTTGGGAGGATCCAGAAAAACTGTTTTTT.

This clonotype was observed at least ten times. This chain uses TRBV28 with TRBJ1-5; the D gene is possibly TRBD1 (5 bases). The CDR3 is 14 amino acids. V dropped 5 bases and J dropped 7 bases, with 15 bases sitting between them. Germline V gene lookup returns CDR1 MDHEN and CDR2 SYDVKM. The CDR3: CASSPTRVLQPQHF. Written as DNA, the CDR3 is TGTGCCAGCAGTCCAACCAGGGTTTTGCAGCCCCAGCATTTT.

J is TRBJ2-7 and V is TRBV13, with D uncertain. This CDR3 is 13 amino acids long. The germline V gene encodes CDR1 PRHDT and CDR2 FYEKMQ (reference sequence). The V and J ends lost 3 bases and 4 bases respectively, with 10 bases between them. CDR3 in amino acids: CASSLVGRYEQYF. The CDR3 region has the DNA TGTGCCAGCAGCTTGGTGGGCCGGTACGAGCAGTACTTC.

CDR3 bases: TGTGCCAGCAGCTTGGCATCCCCAGGGACTAGTTCCGGGGAGCTGTTTTTT. It specifies CASSLASPGTSSGELFF. The chain carries TRBV7-9 and TRBJ2-2; 8 bases agree with TRBD2. This CDR3 comprises 17 residues. Germline lookup yields CDR1 SEHNR and CDR2 FQNEAQ (reference sequence). Losses at the gene ends were 3 bases for V and 6 bases for J; bases not matched to a gene: 12.

This clonotype has just a few counts. V is TRBV20-1 and J is TRBJ1-3; D is undetermined. Germline CDR1 is DFQATT and CDR2 is SNEGSKA (reference sequence). The V and J ends lost 4 bases and 4 bases respectively, with 8 bases between them. The CDR3 covers 12 residues. Written as DNA, the CDR3 is TGCAGTGCTAAGGGTTTCGGAAACACCATATATTTT. It specifies CSAKGFGNTIYF.